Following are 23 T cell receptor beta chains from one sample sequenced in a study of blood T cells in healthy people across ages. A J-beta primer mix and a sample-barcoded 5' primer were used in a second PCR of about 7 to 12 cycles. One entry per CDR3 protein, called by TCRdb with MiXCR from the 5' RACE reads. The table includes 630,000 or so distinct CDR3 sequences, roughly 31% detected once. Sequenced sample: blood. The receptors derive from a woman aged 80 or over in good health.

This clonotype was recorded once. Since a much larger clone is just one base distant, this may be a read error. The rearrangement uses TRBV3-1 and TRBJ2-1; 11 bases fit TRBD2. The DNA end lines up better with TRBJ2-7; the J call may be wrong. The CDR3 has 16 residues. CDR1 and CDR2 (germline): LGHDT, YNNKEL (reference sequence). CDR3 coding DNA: TGTGCCAGCAGCCAAACTAGCGGGGGCTCCTACAATGAGCAGTACTTC. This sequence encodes CASSQTSGGSYNEQYF.

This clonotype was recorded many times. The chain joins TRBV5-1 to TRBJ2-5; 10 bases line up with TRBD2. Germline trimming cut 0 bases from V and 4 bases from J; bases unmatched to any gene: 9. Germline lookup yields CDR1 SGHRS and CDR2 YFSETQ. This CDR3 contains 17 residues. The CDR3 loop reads CASSLAASGGRGETQYF. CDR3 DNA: TGCGCCAGCAGCTTGGCGGCTAGCGGGGGAAGGGGAGAGACCCAGTACTTC.

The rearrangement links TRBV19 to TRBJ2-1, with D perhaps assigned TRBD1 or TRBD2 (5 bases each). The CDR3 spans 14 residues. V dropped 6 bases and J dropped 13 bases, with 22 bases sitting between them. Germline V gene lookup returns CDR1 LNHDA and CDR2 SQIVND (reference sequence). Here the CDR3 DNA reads TGTGCCAGTAGCGTTGTAGGAGGACAAGAGACCCAGTTCTTC. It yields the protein CASSVVGGQETQFF. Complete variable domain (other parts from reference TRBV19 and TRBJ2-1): DGGITQSPKYLFRKEGQNVTLSCEQNLNHDAMYWYRQDPGQGLRLIYYSQIVNDFQKGDIAEGYSVSREKKESFPLTVTSAQKNPTAFYLCASSVVGGQETQFFGPGTRLTVL.

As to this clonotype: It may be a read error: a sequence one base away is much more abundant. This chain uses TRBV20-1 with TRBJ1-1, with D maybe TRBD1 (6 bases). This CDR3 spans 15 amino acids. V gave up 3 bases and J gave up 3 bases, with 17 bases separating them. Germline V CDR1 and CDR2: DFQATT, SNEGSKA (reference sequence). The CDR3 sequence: CSARYLAGEYTEAFF. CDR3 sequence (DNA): TGCAGTGCTAGGTACTTGGCAGGGGAGTACACTGAAGCTTTCTTT.

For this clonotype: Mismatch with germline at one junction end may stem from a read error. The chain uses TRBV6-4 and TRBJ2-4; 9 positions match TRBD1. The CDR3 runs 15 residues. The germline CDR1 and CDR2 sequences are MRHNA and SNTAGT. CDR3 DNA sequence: TGTACCAGCGCAACGACAGGGGGTTCACTGGTTGAGCAGTACTTC. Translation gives CTSATTGGSLVEQYF.

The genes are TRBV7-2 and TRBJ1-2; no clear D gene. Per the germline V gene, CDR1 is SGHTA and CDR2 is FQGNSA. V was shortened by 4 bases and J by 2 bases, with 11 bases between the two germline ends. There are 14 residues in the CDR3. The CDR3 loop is CASSSQTENYGYTF. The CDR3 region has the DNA TGTGCCAGCAGCTCCCAGACCGAAAACTATGGCTACACCTTC.

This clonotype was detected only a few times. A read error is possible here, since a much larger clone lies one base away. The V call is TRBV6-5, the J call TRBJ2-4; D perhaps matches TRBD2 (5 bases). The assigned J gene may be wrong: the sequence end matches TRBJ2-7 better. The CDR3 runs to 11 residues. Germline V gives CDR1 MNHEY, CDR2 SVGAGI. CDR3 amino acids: CANTHSGEQYF. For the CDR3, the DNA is TGTGCCAACACCCACAGCGGCGAGCAGTACTTC.

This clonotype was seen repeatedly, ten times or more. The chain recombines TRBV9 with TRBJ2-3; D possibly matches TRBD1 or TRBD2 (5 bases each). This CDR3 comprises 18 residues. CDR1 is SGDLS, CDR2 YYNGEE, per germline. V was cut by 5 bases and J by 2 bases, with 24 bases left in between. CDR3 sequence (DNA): TGTGCCAGCAGGGCGTCCCCAGGGACCGCCGTCATCACAGATACGCAGTATTTT. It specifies CASRASPGTAVITDTQYF.

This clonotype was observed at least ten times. The CDR3 spells CASSFFSGTQYEQYF. In nucleotides, the CDR3 is TGTGCCAGCAGCTTTTTTTCCGGGACGCAGTACGAGCAGTACTTC. The chain recombines TRBV5-6 with TRBJ2-7; TRBD1 or TRBD2 may be the D gene (5 bases each). This CDR3 spans 15 amino acids. Germline V gives CDR1 SGHDT, CDR2 YYEEEE. Trimming took 2 bases from V and 4 from J, leaving 16 bases between them.

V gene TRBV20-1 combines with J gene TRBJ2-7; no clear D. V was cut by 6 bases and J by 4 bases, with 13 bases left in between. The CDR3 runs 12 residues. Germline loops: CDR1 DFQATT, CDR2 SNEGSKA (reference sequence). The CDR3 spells CSAKQAVYEQYF. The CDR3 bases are TGCAGTGCAAAGCAGGCCGTTTACGAGCAGTACTTC.

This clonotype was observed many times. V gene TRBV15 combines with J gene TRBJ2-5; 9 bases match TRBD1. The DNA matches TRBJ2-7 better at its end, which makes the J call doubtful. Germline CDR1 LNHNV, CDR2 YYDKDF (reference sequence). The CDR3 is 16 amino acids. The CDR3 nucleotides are TGTGCCACCAGCAGAAACCGAGGGGGACAGGGTGGCGAGCAGTACTTC. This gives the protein CATSRNRGGQGGEQYF.

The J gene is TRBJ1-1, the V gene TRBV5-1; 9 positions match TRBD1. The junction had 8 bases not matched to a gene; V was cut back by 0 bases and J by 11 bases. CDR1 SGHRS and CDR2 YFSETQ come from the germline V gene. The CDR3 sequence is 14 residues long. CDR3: CASSLAGQGSQAFF. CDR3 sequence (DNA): TGCGCCAGCAGCTTGGCGGGACAGGGATCTCAGGCTTTCTTT.

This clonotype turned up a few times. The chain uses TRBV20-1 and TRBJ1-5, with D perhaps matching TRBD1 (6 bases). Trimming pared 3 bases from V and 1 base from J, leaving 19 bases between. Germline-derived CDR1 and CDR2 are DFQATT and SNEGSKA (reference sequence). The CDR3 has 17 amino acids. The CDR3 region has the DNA TGCAGTGCTAGGGAAGGACAGAGAGTTTTCAGCAATCAGCCCCAGCATTTT. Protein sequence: CSAREGQRVFSNQPQHF.

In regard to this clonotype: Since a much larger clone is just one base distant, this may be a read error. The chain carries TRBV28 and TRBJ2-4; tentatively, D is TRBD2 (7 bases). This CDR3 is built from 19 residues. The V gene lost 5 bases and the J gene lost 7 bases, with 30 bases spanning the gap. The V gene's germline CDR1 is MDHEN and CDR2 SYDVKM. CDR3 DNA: TGTGCCAGCAGTCGCCTTACTAACGGGGGGCATCCGCGGCGGAACATTCAGTACTTC. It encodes CASSRLTNGGHPRRNIQYF.

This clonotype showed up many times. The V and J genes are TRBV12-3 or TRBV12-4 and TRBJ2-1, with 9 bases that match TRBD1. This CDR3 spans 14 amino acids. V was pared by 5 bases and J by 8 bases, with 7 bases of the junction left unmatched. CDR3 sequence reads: CASSIQDRGDEQFF. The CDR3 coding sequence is TGTGCCAGCAGTATCCAGGACAGGGGCGATGAGCAGTTCTTC.

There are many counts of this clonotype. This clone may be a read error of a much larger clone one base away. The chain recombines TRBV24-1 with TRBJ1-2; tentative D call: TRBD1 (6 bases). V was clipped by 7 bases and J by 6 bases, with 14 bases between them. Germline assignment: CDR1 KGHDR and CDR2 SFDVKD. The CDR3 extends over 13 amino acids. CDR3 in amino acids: CATRDRNRDGYTF. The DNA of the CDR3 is TGTGCCACCAGGGATCGTAACAGGGATGGCTACACCTTC.

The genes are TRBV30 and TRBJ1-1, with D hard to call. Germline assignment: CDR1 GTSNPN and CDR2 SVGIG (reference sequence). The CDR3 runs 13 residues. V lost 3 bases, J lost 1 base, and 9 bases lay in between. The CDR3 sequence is CAWRVQTNTEAFF. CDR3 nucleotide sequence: TGTGCCTGGAGGGTGCAGACGAACACTGAAGCTTTCTTT.

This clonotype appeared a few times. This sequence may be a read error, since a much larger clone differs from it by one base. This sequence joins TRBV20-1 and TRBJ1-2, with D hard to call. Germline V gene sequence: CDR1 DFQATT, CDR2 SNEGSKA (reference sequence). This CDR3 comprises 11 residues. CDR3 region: CRATQNYGYTF. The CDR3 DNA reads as TGCAGGGCTACCCAAAACTATGGCTACACCTTC.

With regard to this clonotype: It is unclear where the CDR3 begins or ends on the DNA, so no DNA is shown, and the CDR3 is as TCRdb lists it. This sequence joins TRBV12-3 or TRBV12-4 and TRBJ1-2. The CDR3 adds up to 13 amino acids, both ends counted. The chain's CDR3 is CANSADVDYGCTF.

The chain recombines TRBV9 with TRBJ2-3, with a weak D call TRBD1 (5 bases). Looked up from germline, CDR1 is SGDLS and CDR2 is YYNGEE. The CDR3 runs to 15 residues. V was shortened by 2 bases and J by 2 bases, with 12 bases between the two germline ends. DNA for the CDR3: TGTGCCAGCAGCGTCGGACAAACCAACACAGATACGCAGTATTTT. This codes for CASSVGQTNTDTQYF. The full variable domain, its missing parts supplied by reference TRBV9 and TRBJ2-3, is DSGVTQTPKHLITATGQRVTLRCSPRSGDLSVYWYQQSLDQGLQFLIQYYNGEERAKGNILERFSAQQFPDLHSELNLSSLELGDSALYFCASSVGQTNTDTQYFGPGTRLTVL.

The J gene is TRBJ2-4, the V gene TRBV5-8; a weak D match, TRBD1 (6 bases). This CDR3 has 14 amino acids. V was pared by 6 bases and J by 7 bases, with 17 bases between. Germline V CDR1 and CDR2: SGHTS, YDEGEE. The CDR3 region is CASKVQGPGNIQYF. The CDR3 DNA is TGTGCCAGCAAGGTCCAGGGGCCGGGGAACATTCAGTACTTC.

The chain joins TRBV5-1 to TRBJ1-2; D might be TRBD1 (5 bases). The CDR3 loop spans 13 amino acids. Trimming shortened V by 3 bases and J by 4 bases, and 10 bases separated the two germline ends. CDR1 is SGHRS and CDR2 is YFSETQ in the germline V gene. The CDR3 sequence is CASSYQGSYGYTF. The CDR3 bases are TGCGCCAGCAGCTACCAGGGTTCCTATGGCTACACCTTC.

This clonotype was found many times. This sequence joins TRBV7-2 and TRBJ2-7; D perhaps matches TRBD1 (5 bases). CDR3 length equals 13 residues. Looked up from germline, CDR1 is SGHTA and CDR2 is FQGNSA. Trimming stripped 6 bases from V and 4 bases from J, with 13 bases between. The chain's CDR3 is CASRSPPGYEQYF. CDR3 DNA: TGTGCCAGCAGATCTCCCCCAGGGTACGAGCAGTACTTC.